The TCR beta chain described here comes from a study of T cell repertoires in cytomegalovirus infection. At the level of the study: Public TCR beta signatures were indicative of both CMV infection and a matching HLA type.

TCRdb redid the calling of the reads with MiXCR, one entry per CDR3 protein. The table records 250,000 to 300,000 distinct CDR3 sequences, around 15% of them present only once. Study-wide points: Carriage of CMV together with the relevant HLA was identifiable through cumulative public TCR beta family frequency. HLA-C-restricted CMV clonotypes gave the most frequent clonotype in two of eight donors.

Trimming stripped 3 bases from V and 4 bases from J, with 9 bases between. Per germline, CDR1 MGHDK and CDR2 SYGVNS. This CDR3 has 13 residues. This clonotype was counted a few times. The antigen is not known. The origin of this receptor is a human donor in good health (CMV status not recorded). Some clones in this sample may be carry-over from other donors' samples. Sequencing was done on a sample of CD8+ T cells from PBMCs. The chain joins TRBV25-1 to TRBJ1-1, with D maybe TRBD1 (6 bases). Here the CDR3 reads CASSDRGITEAFF. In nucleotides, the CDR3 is TGTGCCAGCAGTGACAGGGGTATCACTGAAGCTTTCTTT.